This paragraph covers one T cell receptor (beta chain) sequence. This specimen comes from a study of shared clonotypes between healthy human individuals. CD4+ cell separation produced CD45RA+ naive and CD45RA-negative memory subsets. The germline V gene has CDR1 MDHEN and CDR2 SYDVKM. V was cut by 6 bases and J by 10 bases, with 10 bases left in between. The CDR3 runs to 12 residues. Assay execution took place at the deep level. Roughly 200 ng DNA, about 33,000 T cell genomes, went into each sorted-subset replicate PCR. Libraries were prepared by immunoSEQ multiplex PCR; TCRdb keeps only in-frame clonotypes and omits some of them. The repertoire holds 2.5 million or so clones, with approximately 92% as singletons.

Sequencing was done on a sample of naive CD4+ T cells sorted from blood. Noted subset: CD45RA+ positively selected. V usage is TRBV28 and J usage is TRBJ1-6; D gene ambiguous. The sequence was obtained from a man between 18 and 29 years old in good health. The CDR3, as DNA: TGTGCCAGCAGGGAGGGTTGGTCACCCCTCCACTTT. Translation: CASREGWSPLHF.